This T cell receptor (beta chain) stems from a study of PD-L1 blockade in urothelial cancer. Study context: Prior chemotherapy in patients spanned 0 to 3 regimens. Median T cell yield per blood sample was 110,000 to 150,000 cells.

Produced via immunoSEQ multiplex PCR; TCRdb's table is partial and in-frame only. Counted here are around 130,000 clones, 84% occurring once; the ten biggest clones make up roughly 3.5%. Trimming removed 10 bases at V and 2 bases at J, with 15 bases between. Germline V gene lookup returns CDR1 SGHTS and CDR2 YDEGEE. The CDR3 runs 14 residues. Indicated time point: pretreatment peripheral blood. The source is a man aged 45-65 years with urothelial cancer. The rearrangement links TRBV5-8 to TRBJ2-2; D possibly corresponds to TRBD1 (5 bases). The source material was PBMCs, sampled around atezolizumab (anti-PD-L1) treatment. The CDR3 reads CADSRVLNTGELFF. CDR3 nucleotide sequence: TGTGCCGACTCCAGGGTCTTAAACACCGGGGAGCTGTTTTTT.